A selection of T cell receptor beta chains follows, all from one sample in a study of T cells in Graves' hyperthyroidism and ophthalmopathy. TCRdb re-called the multiplex PCR reads through MiXCR, storing one row per CDR3 protein. The sample includes about 500,000 distinct CDR3 sequences, 17% of them seen just once. Sample: blood. The receptors shown here come from a young woman with Graves' ophthalmopathy. The CDR3 runs from the conserved cysteine through the conserved F or W. Fields, in order: J gene, D gene, clone size, V gene, CDR3 protein, CDR3 DNA. A D gene is named only where the DNA matches it firmly. Clone size is given for some rows only: seen once, a few or many times, or a class if the clone is expanded.

J gene: TRBJ2-2; D gene: .; clone size: .; V gene: TRBV7-9; CDR3 protein: CASTGQLNTGELFF; CDR3 DNA: TGTGCCAGCACCGGACAGTTGAACACCGGGGAGCTGTTTTTT
J gene: TRBJ1-1; D gene: TRBD1; clone size: many; V gene: TRBV12-3/TRBV12-4; CDR3 protein: CASRPQGGQGTEAFF; CDR3 DNA: TGTGCCAGCAGGCCACAGGGGGGACAGGGCACTGAAGCTTTCTTT
J gene: TRBJ1-2; D gene: TRBD1; clone size: .; V gene: TRBV20-1; CDR3 protein: CSASQGAPYGYTF; CDR3 DNA: TGCAGTGCATCTCAGGGGGCCCCGTATGGCTACACCTTC
J gene: TRBJ2-1; D gene: .; clone size: many; V gene: TRBV2; CDR3 protein: CASSDLRTVIASYNEQFF; CDR3 DNA: TGTGCCAGCAGTGATTTGCGAACGGTAATCGCCTCCTACAATGAGCAGTTCTTC
J gene: TRBJ2-3; D gene: .; clone size: many; V gene: TRBV12-5; CDR3 protein: CASGLVLGGSTDTQYF; CDR3 DNA: TGTGCTAGTGGTTTGGTACTCGGGGGTAGCACAGATACGCAGTATTTT
J gene: TRBJ2-2; D gene: TRBD1; clone size: .; V gene: TRBV5-1; CDR3 protein: CASSGGQASNTGELFF; CDR3 DNA: TGCGCCAGCAGCGGCGGACAGGCGTCGAACACCGGGGAGCTGTTTTTT
J gene: TRBJ1-2; D gene: .; clone size: many; V gene: TRBV28; CDR3 protein: CASSFRTVNYGYTF; CDR3 DNA: TGTGCCAGCAGTTTTCGGACAGTTAACTATGGCTACACCTTC
J gene: TRBJ1-3; D gene: .; clone size: many; V gene: TRBV30; CDR3 protein: CAWSVGSGNTIYF; CDR3 DNA: TGTGCCTGGAGTGTGGGGTCCGGAAACACCATATATTTT
J gene: TRBJ2-6; D gene: .; clone size: few; V gene: TRBV6-1; CDR3 protein: CASRDVSGANVLTF; CDR3 DNA: TGTGCCAGCCGGGACGTCTCTGGGGCCAACGTCCTGACTTTC
J gene: TRBJ1-6; D gene: TRBD1; clone size: many; V gene: TRBV11-2; CDR3 protein: CASSLAGTGSSPLHF; CDR3 DNA: TGTGCCAGCAGCTTAGCCGGGACAGGTAGTTCACCCCTCCACTTT
J gene: TRBJ1-2; D gene: TRBD1; clone size: many; V gene: TRBV27; CDR3 protein: CASSLKGARSYTF; CDR3 DNA: TGTGCCAGCAGTTTGAAGGGGGCGCGTAGCTACACCTTC
J gene: TRBJ1-2; D gene: .; clone size: few; V gene: TRBV28; CDR3 protein: CASSYLGTDTNYGYTF; CDR3 DNA: TGTGCCAGCAGTTACCTCGGGACGGATACTAACTATGGCTACACCTTC
J gene: TRBJ1-1; D gene: .; clone size: many; V gene: TRBV2; CDR3 protein: CASSEFEGSSEAFF; CDR3 DNA: TGTGCCAGCAGTGAATTTGAGGGTAGTTCTGAAGCTTTCTTT
J gene: TRBJ2-7; D gene: TRBD2; clone size: many; V gene: TRBV20-1; CDR3 protein: CSARASGAISYEQYF; CDR3 DNA: TGCAGTGCTAGGGCTAGCGGGGCGATATCCTACGAGCAGTACTTC
J gene: TRBJ2-7; D gene: TRBD2; clone size: many; V gene: TRBV20-1; CDR3 protein: CSARPLAGVYEQYF; CDR3 DNA: TGCAGTGCCCGACCACTAGCGGGAGTGTACGAGCAGTACTTC
J gene: TRBJ1-1; D gene: TRBD1; clone size: many; V gene: TRBV20-1; CDR3 protein: CSARIFDRGMNTEAFF; CDR3 DNA: TGCAGTGCTAGGATATTTGACAGGGGCATGAACACTGAAGCTTTCTTT
J gene: TRBJ2-7; D gene: TRBD2; clone size: .; V gene: TRBV29-1; CDR3 protein: CSVEDTGEGQYEQYF; CDR3 DNA: TGCAGCGTTGAAGATACGGGGGAGGGCCAGTACGAGCAGTACTTC
J gene: TRBJ1-6; D gene: .; clone size: few; V gene: TRBV6-1; CDR3 protein: CASRETVYSLHF; CDR3 DNA: TGTGCCAGCAGGGAAACGGTTTATTCCCTCCACTTT
J gene: TRBJ1-2; D gene: .; clone size: many; V gene: TRBV20-1; CDR3 protein: CSARHGALGYTF; CDR3 DNA: TGCAGTGCTAGGCACGGGGCGTTGGGCTACACCTTC
J gene: TRBJ1-1; D gene: .; clone size: many; V gene: TRBV7-2; CDR3 protein: CASSIPGVTEAFF; CDR3 DNA: TGTGCCAGCAGCATCCCAGGTGTTACTGAAGCTTTCTTT
J gene: TRBJ1-1; D gene: .; clone size: few; V gene: TRBV4-1; CDR3 protein: CASSQVVTGNTEAFF; CDR3 DNA: TGCGCCAGCAGCCAAGTCGTAACAGGTAATACTGAAGCTTTCTTT
J gene: TRBJ1-1; D gene: TRBD1; clone size: many; V gene: TRBV28; CDR3 protein: CASSLGTGVLNTEAFF; CDR3 DNA: TGTGCCAGCAGTTTAGGGACAGGCGTTTTGAACACTGAAGCTTTCTTT
J gene: TRBJ1-1; D gene: .; clone size: many; V gene: TRBV7-2; CDR3 protein: CASSLVADSDTPNTEAFF; CDR3 DNA: TGTGCCAGCAGCTTAGTAGCCGACAGCGATACCCCAAACACTGAAGCTTTCTTT
J gene: TRBJ2-2; D gene: TRBD2; clone size: .; V gene: TRBV9; CDR3 protein: CASSVGEGLSAGELFF; CDR3 DNA: TGTGCCAGCAGCGTTGGGGAGGGCCTATCCGCCGGGGAGCTGTTTTTT
J gene: TRBJ1-1; D gene: .; clone size: many; V gene: TRBV28; CDR3 protein: CASSYGPRRTEAFF; CDR3 DNA: TGTGCCAGCAGTTACGGGCCCAGGCGGACTGAAGCTTTCTTT
J gene: TRBJ2-4; D gene: TRBD2; clone size: .; V gene: TRBV20-1; CDR3 protein: CSASGGATKNIQYF; CDR3 DNA: TGCAGTGCTAGCGGGGGGGCGACCAAAAACATTCAGTACTTC
J gene: TRBJ2-2; D gene: TRBD2; clone size: .; V gene: TRBV27; CDR3 protein: CASSPREYGELFF; CDR3 DNA: TGTGCCAGCAGTCCGCGGGAGTACGGGGAGCTGTTTTTT
J gene: TRBJ2-3; D gene: TRBD2; clone size: .; V gene: TRBV5-1; CDR3 protein: CASSPGLAGGGSSTDTQYF; CDR3 DNA: TGCGCCAGCAGCCCCGGACTAGCGGGGGGGGGTTCTAGCACAGATACGCAGTATTTT
J gene: TRBJ1-5; D gene: .; clone size: .; V gene: TRBV5-5; CDR3 protein: CASSTVGVYQPQHF; CDR3 DNA: TGTGCCAGCAGCACTGTCGGGGTGTATCAGCCCCAGCATTTT
J gene: TRBJ2-7; D gene: TRBD1; clone size: few; V gene: TRBV29-1; CDR3 protein: CSVGGQGALEQYF; CDR3 DNA: TGCAGCGTCGGGGGACAGGGGGCCCTCGAGCAGTACTTC
J gene: TRBJ1-2; D gene: .; clone size: many; V gene: TRBV11-1; CDR3 protein: CASSPQESSYGYTF; CDR3 DNA: TGTGCCAGCAGCCCCCAGGAGAGTTCCTATGGCTACACCTTC
J gene: TRBJ1-5; D gene: .; clone size: few; V gene: TRBV7-9; CDR3 protein: CASALGGGSNQPQHF; CDR3 DNA: TGTGCCAGCGCCCTTGGCGGAGGTAGCAATCAGCCCCAGCATTTT
J gene: TRBJ2-6; D gene: .; clone size: .; V gene: TRBV7-8; CDR3 protein: CASDGDSGANVLTF; CDR3 DNA: TGTGCCAGCGACGGGGACTCTGGGGCCAACGTCCTGACTTTC
J gene: TRBJ2-1; D gene: TRBD2; clone size: many; V gene: TRBV20-1; CDR3 protein: CSARDPSGSSYNEQFF; CDR3 DNA: TGCAGTGCTAGAGACCCGAGCGGGAGCTCCTACAATGAGCAGTTCTTC
J gene: TRBJ2-4; D gene: .; clone size: many; V gene: TRBV6-1; CDR3 protein: CASSPVGGLAKNIQYF; CDR3 DNA: TGTGCCAGCAGTCCAGTTGGGGGGCTAGCCAAAAACATTCAGTACTTC
J gene: TRBJ1-5; D gene: .; clone size: .; V gene: TRBV27; CDR3 protein: CASSSGTGVGPQHF; CDR3 DNA: TGTGCCAGCAGTTCCGGGACCGGAGTAGGGCCCCAGCATTTT
J gene: TRBJ2-3; D gene: TRBD2; clone size: few; V gene: TRBV5-4; CDR3 protein: CASSLELNRRGGNTQYF; CDR3 DNA: TGTGCCAGCAGCCTGGAACTCAACCGGCGGGGGGGAAATACGCAGTATTTT
J gene: TRBJ2-1; D gene: TRBD1; clone size: many; V gene: TRBV7-8; CDR3 protein: CASSKGQYNEQFF; CDR3 DNA: TGTGCCAGCAGCAAGGGACAGTACAATGAGCAGTTCTTC
J gene: TRBJ2-1; D gene: TRBD2; clone size: few; V gene: TRBV19; CDR3 protein: CASSMTTSGNEQFF; CDR3 DNA: TGTGCCAGTAGTATGACGACTAGCGGCAATGAGCAGTTCTTC